This entry is about one TCR beta chain. Antigen: not known. Clones were read by immunoSEQ multiplex PCR, and TCRdb kept only the in-frame ones, dropping some. The sample holds 16,000 or so clones; 65% to 85% are singletons and the top ten take more than 7.5%. The source of the sample is a study of CD4 T cells in relation to SARS-CoV-2 and coronaviruses. CDR1 and CDR2 (germline): GTSNPN, SVGIG (reference sequence). The CDR3 is 15 residues long. The ends lost 4 bases at V and 5 bases at J; junction bases unmatched: 5. Before the COVID-19 pandemic, during about 2010-2018, CD4+ T cells were taken from unexposed donors. Isolation of CD4+ T cells took place after around 11 days in culture.

The source material was CD4+ T cells from PBMCs, cultured in vitro. The chain is built from TRBV30 and TRBJ2-2; 12 bases are a match to TRBD1. The sequence came from a human donor in good health. CDR3 sequence: CAWMGQGARTGELFF. The CDR3 coding sequence is TGTGCCTGGATGGGACAGGGGGCAAGGACCGGGGAGCTGTTTTTT.